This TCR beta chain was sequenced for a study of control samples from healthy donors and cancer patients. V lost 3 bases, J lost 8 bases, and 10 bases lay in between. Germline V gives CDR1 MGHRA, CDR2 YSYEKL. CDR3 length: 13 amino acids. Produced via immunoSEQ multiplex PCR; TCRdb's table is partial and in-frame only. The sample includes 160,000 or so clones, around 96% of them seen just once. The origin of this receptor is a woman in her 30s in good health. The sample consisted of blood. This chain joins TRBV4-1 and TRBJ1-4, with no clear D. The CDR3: CASSHRTGEKLFF. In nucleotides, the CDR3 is TGCGCCAGCAGCCACCGGACGGGAGAAAAACTGTTTTTT.